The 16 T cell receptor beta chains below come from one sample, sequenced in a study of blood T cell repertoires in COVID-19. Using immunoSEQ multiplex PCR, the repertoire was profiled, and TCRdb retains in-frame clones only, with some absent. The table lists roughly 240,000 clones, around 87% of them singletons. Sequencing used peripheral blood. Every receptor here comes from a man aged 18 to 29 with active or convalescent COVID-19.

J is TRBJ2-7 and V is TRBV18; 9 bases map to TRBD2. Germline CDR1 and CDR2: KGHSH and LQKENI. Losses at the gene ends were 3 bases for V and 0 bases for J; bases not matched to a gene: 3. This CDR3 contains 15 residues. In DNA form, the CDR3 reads TGTGCCAGCTCACCTAGCGGGAGTCCCTCCTACGAGCAGTACTTC. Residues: CASSPSGSPSYEQYF.

The CDR3 bases are TGCGCCAGCAGCGAACAGGGGGCTCTGGGCGAGCAGTACTTC. Translating it yields CASSEQGALGEQYF. The V gene is TRBV5-1, the J gene TRBJ2-7, with 9 positions matching TRBD1. V lost 4 bases to trimming and J lost 6 bases; unmatched junction nucleotides: 8. Germline V CDR1 and CDR2: SGHRS, YFSETQ. The CDR3 loop spans 14 amino acids.

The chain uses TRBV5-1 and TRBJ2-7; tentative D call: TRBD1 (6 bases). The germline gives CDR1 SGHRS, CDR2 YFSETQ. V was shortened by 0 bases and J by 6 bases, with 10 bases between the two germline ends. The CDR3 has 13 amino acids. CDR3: CASSLGGGREQYF. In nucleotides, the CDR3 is TGCGCCAGCAGCTTGGGTGGGGGCCGCGAGCAGTACTTC. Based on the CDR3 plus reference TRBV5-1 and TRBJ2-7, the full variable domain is KAGVTQTPRYLIKTRGQQVTLSCSPISGHRSVSWYQQTPGQGLQFLFEYFSETQRNKGNFPGRFSGRQFSNSRSEMNVSTLELGDSALYLCASSLGGGREQYFGPGTRLTVT.

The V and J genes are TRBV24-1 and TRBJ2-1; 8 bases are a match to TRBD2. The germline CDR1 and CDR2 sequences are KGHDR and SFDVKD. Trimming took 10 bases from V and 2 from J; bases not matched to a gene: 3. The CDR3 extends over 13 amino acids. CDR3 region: CATQRGTYNEQFF. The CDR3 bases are TGTGCCACTCAGCGGGGGACCTACAATGAGCAGTTCTTC.

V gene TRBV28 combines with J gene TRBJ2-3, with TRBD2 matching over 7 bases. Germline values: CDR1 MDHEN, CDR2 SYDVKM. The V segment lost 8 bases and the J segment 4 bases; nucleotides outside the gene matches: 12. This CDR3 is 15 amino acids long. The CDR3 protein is CASRGLAGESDTQYF. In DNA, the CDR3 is TGTGCCAGCCGGGGCTTGGCGGGGGAGTCAGATACGCAGTATTTT.

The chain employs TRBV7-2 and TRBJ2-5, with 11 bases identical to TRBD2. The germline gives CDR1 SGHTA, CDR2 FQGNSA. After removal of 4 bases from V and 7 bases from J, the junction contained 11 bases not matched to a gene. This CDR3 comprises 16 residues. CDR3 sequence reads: CASSSELAGVLGTQYF. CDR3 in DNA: TGTGCCAGCAGCTCAGAACTAGCGGGAGTTTTGGGGACCCAGTACTTC.

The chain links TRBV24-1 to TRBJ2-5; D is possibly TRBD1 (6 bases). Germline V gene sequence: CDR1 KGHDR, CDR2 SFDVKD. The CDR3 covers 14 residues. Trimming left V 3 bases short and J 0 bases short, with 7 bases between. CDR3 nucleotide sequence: TGTGCCACCAGTGATGGGGGCTACCAAGAGACCCAGTACTTC. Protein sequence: CATSDGGYQETQYF.

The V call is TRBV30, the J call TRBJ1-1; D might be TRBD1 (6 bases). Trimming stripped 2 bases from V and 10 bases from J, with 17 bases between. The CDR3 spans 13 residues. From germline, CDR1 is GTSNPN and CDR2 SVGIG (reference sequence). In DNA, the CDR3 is TGTGCCTGGAGTTTGGGGGCAGTACGCACAGCTTTCTTT. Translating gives CAWSLGAVRTAFF.

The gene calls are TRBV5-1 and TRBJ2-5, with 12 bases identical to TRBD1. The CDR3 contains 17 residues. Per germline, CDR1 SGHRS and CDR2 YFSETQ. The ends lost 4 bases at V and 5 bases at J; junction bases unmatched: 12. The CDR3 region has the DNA TGCGCCAGCAGCCTCCGGGACAGGGGGCCTGTATGGGAGACCCAGTACTTC. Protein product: CASSLRDRGPVWETQYF.

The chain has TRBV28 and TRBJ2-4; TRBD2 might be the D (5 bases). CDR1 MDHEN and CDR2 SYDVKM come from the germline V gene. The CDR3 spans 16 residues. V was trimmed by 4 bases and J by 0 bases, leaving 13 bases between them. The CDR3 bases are TGTGCCAGCAGTTCGGCCCTAGCCATAGCCAAAAACATTCAGTACTTC. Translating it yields CASSSALAIAKNIQYF. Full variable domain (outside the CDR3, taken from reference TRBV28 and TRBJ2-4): DVKVTQSSRYLVKRTGEKVFLECVQDMDHENMFWYRQDPGLGLRLIYFSYDVKMKEKGDIPEGYSVSREKKERFSLILESASTNQTSMYLCASSSALAIAKNIQYFGAGTRLSVL.

CDR3: CASSSVGESYNSPLHF. CDR3 nucleotides: TGTGCCAGCAGTTCAGTAGGAGAGTCCTATAATTCACCCCTCCACTTT. J is TRBJ1-6 and V is TRBV6-5; no definite D call. The CDR3 has 16 residues. V was trimmed by 4 bases and J by 1 base, leaving 11 bases between them. From germline, CDR1 is MNHEY and CDR2 SVGAGI.

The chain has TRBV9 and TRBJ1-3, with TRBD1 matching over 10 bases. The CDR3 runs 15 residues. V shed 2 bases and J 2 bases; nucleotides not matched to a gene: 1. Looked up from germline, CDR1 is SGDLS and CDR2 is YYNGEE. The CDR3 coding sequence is TGTGCCAGCAGCGTCGACAGGGGGCCTGGAAACACCATATATTTT. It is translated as CASSVDRGPGNTIYF. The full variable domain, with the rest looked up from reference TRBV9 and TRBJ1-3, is DSGVTQTPKHLITATGQRVTLRCSPRSGDLSVYWYQQSLDQGLQFLIQYYNGEERAKGNILERFSAQQFPDLHSELNLSSLELGDSALYFCASSVDRGPGNTIYFGEGSWLTVV.

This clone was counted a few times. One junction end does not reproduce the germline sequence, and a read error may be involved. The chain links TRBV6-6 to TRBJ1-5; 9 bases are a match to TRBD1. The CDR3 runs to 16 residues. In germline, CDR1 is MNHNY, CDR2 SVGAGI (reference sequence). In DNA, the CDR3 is TGTGCCAGCAGTAACTCGACAGGGGGAAATAATCAGCCCCAGCATTTT. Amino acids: CASSNSTGGNNQPQHF.

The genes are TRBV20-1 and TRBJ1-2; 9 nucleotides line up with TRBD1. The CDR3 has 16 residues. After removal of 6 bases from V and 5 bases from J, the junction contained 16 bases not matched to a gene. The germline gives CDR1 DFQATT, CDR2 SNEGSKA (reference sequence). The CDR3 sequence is CSASPGTGWGEYGYTF. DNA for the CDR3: TGCAGTGCCAGTCCCGGGACAGGGTGGGGAGAATATGGCTACACCTTC.

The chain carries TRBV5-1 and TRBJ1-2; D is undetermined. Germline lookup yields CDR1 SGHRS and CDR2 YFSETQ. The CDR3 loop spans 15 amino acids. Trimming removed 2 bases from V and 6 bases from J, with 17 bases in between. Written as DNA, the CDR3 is TGCGCCAGCAGCTTTTCGAGGGTTAGACCGAATGGCTACACCTTC. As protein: CASSFSRVRPNGYTF. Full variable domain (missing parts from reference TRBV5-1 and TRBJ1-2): KAGVTQTPRYLIKTRGQQVTLSCSPISGHRSVSWYQQTPGQGLQFLFEYFSETQRNKGNFPGRFSGRQFSNSRSEMNVSTLELGDSALYLCASSFSRVRPNGYTFGSGTRLTVV.

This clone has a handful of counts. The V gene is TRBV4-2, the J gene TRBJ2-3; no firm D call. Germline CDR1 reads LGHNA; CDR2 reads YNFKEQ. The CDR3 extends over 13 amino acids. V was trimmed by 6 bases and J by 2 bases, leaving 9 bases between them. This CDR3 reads CASRKQVTDTQYF. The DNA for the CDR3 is TGTGCCAGCAGAAAACAAGTCACAGATACGCAGTATTTT.